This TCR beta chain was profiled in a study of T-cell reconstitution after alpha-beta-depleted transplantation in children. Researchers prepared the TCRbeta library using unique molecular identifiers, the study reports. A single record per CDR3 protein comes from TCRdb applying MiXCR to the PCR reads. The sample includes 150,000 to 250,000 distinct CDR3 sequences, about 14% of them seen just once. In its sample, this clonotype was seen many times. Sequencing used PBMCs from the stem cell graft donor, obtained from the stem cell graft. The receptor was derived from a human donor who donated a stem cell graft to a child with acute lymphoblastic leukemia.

This CDR3 is CASRASGGQPQHF. The CDR3 DNA reads TGTGCCAGCAGGGCTTCGGGGGGCCAGCCCCAGCATTTT. This chain links TRBV28 with TRBJ1-5; perhaps TRBD1 as D (6 bases). V was clipped by 6 bases and J by 7 bases, with 13 bases between them. The V gene's germline CDR1 is MDHEN and CDR2 SYDVKM. The CDR3 totals 13 residues.